Detailed here is one T cell receptor beta chain. Some clones are missing from TCRdb's copy, which holds only in-frame ones; the method was immunoSEQ multiplex PCR. The data hold roughly 53,000 clones, with around 85% observed a single time. CDR1 and CDR2 (germline): ENHRY, SYGVKD. CDR3 length: 14 amino acids. With V trimmed by 4 bases and J by 7 bases, 7 bases remained unmatched. The sample belongs to a study of T cell responses to AZD1222 COVID-19 vaccine. The chain combines TRBV10-3 with TRBJ2-7; 10 bases agree with TRBD1. This receptor was identified in an adult in good health. Specimen: peripheral blood, collected on day 0 of MenACWY control vaccination. The CDR3 DNA is TGTGCCATCAGTGGGACAGGGGGTAAACGGGAGCAGTACTTC. Its translation is CAISGTGGKREQYF.